The entry that follows covers one T cell receptor beta chain sequence. This clonotype has more than one count but fewer than ten. The antigen this receptor binds is unknown. There are no base qualities to consult, and no much larger clone falls within one base. This sample was included in a study of patients and donors after allogeneic stem cell transplantation (dated by TCRdb to the early 2020s). The library came from RT-PCR. The run used a NextSeq 550. TCRdb applied fastp at Q25 and MiXCR to the public reads, then kept only in-frame beta chains. CDR3 protein duplicates are merged, each entry listing the most common genes and DNA. The table for this sample lists about 110,000 distinct CDR3 sequences; 35% of them were counted only once. In total, the top ten clones hold around 27% of the sample. The TCR was taken from a human donor who was either an allogeneic HSCT recipient or a stem cell or donor lymphocyte infusion donor (not recorded which). It is not recorded whose cells these are; they may come from a transplant donor. Sample: blood, either unsorted or a sorted T cell fraction (not recorded which).

CDR3 sequence: CASSLQGESPLHF. In nucleotides, the sequence is TGTGCCAGCAGCTTACAAGGGGAATCACCCCTCCACTTT. This sequence uses TRBV7-9 and TRBJ1-6; a tentative D match to TRBD1 spans 5 bases. From the cysteine up to the phenylalanine, the CDR3 has a length of 13 residues. Solely the CDR3 DNA is kept, with 39 bases framed from the first base. V is pared back by 2 bases and J by 10 bases, with 9 bases lying between the germline termini. The germline V gene encodes CDR1 SEHNR and CDR2 FQNEAQ (reference sequence).